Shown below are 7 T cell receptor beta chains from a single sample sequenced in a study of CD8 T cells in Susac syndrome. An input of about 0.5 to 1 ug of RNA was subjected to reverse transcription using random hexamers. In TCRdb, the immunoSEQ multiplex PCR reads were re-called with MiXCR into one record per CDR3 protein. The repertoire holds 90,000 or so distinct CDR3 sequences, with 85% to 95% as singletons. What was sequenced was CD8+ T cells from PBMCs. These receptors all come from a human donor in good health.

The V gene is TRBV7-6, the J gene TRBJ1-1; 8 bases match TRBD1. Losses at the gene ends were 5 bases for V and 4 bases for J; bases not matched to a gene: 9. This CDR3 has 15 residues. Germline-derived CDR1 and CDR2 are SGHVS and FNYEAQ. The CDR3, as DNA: TGTGCCAGCAGCGCCCTAACAGGGGGGGGCACTGAAGCTTTCTTT. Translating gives CASSALTGGGTEAFF.

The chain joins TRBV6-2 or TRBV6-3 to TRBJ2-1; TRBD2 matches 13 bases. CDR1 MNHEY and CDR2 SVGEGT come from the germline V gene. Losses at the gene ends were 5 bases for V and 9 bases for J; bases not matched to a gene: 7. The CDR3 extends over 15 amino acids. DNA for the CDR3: TGTGCCAGCAGTGCCCGGGGACTAGCGGGGAGTGAGCAGTTCTTC. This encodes CASSARGLAGSEQFF.

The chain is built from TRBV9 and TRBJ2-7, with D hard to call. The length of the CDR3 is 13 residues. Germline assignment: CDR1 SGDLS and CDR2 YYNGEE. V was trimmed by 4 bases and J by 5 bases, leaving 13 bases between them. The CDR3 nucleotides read TGTGCCAGCAGCCCCGGACCCGAGGACGAGCAGTACTTC. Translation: CASSPGPEDEQYF.

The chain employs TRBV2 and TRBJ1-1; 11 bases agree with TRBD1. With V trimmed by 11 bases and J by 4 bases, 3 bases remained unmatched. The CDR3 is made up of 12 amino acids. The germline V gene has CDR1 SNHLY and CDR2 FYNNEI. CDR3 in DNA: TGTGCCCTCGGGACAGGGGGCACTGAAGCTTTCTTT. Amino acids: CALGTGGTEAFF.

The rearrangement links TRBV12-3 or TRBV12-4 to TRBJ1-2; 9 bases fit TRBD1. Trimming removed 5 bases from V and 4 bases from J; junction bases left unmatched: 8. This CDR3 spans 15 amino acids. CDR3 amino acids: CASSRDRAGVYGYTF. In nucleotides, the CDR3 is TGTGCCAGCAGTCGGGACAGGGCCGGTGTCTATGGCTACACCTTC.

The CDR3 DNA reads TGTGCCAGCAGCTTGGGGCGGACAGGGGATGGCTACACCTTC. Its protein is CASSLGRTGDGYTF. The chain uses TRBV5-4 and TRBJ1-2, with TRBD1 identical over 9 bases. CDR1 is SGHNT and CDR2 is YYREEE in the germline V gene (reference sequence). This CDR3 has 14 amino acids. Trimming removed 0 bases from V and 6 bases from J; junction bases left unmatched: 3.

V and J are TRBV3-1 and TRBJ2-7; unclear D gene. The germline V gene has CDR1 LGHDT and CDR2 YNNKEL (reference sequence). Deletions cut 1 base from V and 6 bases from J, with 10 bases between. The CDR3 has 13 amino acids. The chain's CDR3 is CASSQVKAIEQYF. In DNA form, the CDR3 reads TGTGCCAGCAGCCAAGTGAAAGCAATCGAGCAGTACTTC.